The 22 T cell receptor beta chains below all came from one sample that was sequenced in a study of T cells in Graves' hyperthyroidism and ophthalmopathy. The investigators amplified TCR beta CDR3 regions from RNA transcripts. The TCR CDR3 first-round RT-PCR relied on the HTBI primer set. TCRdb used MiXCR to reprocess the multiplex PCR reads, holding one entry per CDR3 protein. The sample consists of over 400,000 distinct CDR3 sequences, roughly 14% of them appearing once. Input material: blood. Receptor source: a man aged 18 to 30 with Graves' ophthalmopathy.

The chain has TRBV5-5 and TRBJ2-7; no firm D call. Looked up from germline, CDR1 is SGHKS and CDR2 is YYEKEE (reference sequence). The CDR3 contains 14 residues. V gave up 0 bases and J gave up 0 bases, with 7 bases separating them. For the CDR3, the DNA is TGTGCCAGCAGCTTGGTCGTCGGCTCCTACGAGCAGTACTTC. This encodes CASSLVVGSYEQYF.

This clonotype appeared many times. This chain uses TRBV18 with TRBJ2-3, with TRBD1 as a possible D gene (5 bases). V was cut by 6 bases and J by 4 bases, with 20 bases left in between. CDR1 is KGHSH, CDR2 LQKENI, per germline. There are 16 residues in the CDR3. The CDR3, as DNA: TGTGCCAGCTCCCAGATAGGCCAGGGTGGCCCAGATACGCAGTATTTT. This sequence encodes CASSQIGQGGPDTQYF.

This clonotype came up many times. The J gene is TRBJ2-7, the V gene TRBV15, with no clear D. This CDR3 region has 11 residues. Trimming pared 3 bases from V and 7 bases from J, leaving 7 bases between. Germline V lookup: CDR1 LNHNV, CDR2 YYDKDF (reference sequence). The CDR3 is CATSSGPEQYF. The CDR3 nucleotides read TGTGCCACCAGCAGTGGACCGGAGCAGTACTTC. Variable domain in full (rest from reference TRBV15 and TRBJ2-7): DAMVIQNPRYQVTQFGKPVTLSCSQTLNHNVMYWYQQKSSQAPKLLFHYYDKDFNNEADTPDNFQSRRPNTSFCFLDIRSPGLGDTAMYLCATSSGPEQYFGPGTRLTVT.

This clonotype was seen only a few times. The CDR3 protein is CASRPGQSSPLHF. DNA for the CDR3: TGTGCCAGCCGACCGGGACAGAGTTCACCCCTCCACTTT. V usage is TRBV27 and J usage is TRBJ1-6; TRBD1 matches 7 bases. CDR1 MNHEY and CDR2 SMNVEV come from the germline V gene (reference sequence). This CDR3 has 13 residues. Germline trimming cut 8 bases from V and 9 bases from J; bases unmatched to any gene: 7.

This clonotype was counted many times. V and J are TRBV5-1 and TRBJ2-1, with 8 bases matching TRBD2. CDR3 length equals 15 residues. Germline V gene data show CDR1 as SGHRS and CDR2 as YFSETQ. V lost 5 bases, J lost 3 bases, and 7 bases stayed unmatched. The CDR3 protein is CASRVAGQYYNEQFF. DNA for the CDR3: TGCGCCAGCAGAGTAGCGGGGCAGTACTACAATGAGCAGTTCTTC.

Comments on this clonotype: This may be a read error, as it is one base from a much larger clone. V and J are TRBV5-1 and TRBJ1-2; 8 bases agree with TRBD1. Germline CDR1 SGHRS, CDR2 YFSETQ. The CDR3 is 14 amino acids. CDR3 region: CASNLGTGPYGYTF. CDR3 sequence (DNA): TGCGCCAGCAACTTGGGGACAGGCCCCTATGGCTACACCTTC. The full variable domain, completed using reference TRBV5-1 and TRBJ1-2, is KAGVTQTPRYLIKTRGQQVTLSCSPISGHRSVSWYQQTPGQGLQFLFEYFSETQRNKGNFPGRFSGRQFSNSRSEMNVSTLELGDSALYLCASNLGTGPYGYTFGSGTRLTVV.

This clonotype occurred a few times. The rearrangement uses TRBV12-3 or TRBV12-4 and TRBJ2-5; 10 bases align to TRBD2. CDR3 length: 12 residues. The trim removed 6 bases at V and 7 bases at J, leaving 2 bases unmatched. The CDR3 protein is CASSRLAGTQYF. The DNA for the CDR3 is TGTGCCAGCAGCCGACTAGCGGGGACCCAGTACTTC.

This clonotype was counted at least ten times. The chain combines TRBV30 with TRBJ1-1; D gene unclear. The CDR3 loop spans 12 amino acids. V was trimmed by 4 bases and J by 6 bases, leaving 12 bases between them. Germline CDR1 and CDR2: GTSNPN and SVGIG (reference sequence). CDR3 protein: CAWTRQVPEAFF. The CDR3 nucleotides are TGTGCCTGGACTAGGCAGGTACCTGAAGCTTTCTTT.

V usage is TRBV6-1 and J usage is TRBJ2-3, with D unresolved. The CDR3 length is 13 residues. Trimming pared 5 bases from V and 6 bases from J, leaving 12 bases between. Germline CDR1 and CDR2: MNHNS and SASEGT. CDR3 DNA sequence: TGTGCCAGCAGTCCCGGATTAGCCGATACGCAGTATTTT. Its translation: CASSPGLADTQYF.

Here the CDR3 reads CASSLEGLATGGQETQYF. Here the CDR3 DNA reads TGTGCCAGCAGCTTGGAGGGCCTAGCAACGGGTGGCCAAGAGACCCAGTACTTC. The chain carries TRBV5-8 and TRBJ2-5; perhaps TRBD2 as D (5 bases). Germline V lookup: CDR1 SGHTS, CDR2 YDEGEE. This CDR3 is built from 18 residues. Trimming cost V 0 bases and J 1 base, with 19 bases left between them.

This clonotype was counted ten times or more. The CDR3 is CSARAGSETQYF. DNA of the CDR3: TGCAGTGCTAGAGCAGGGTCCGAGACCCAGTACTTC. The rearrangement joins TRBV20-1 to TRBJ2-5; TRBD1 is a possible D gene (5 bases). Germline CDR1 is DFQATT and CDR2 is SNEGSKA (reference sequence). Deletions cut 1 base from V and 5 bases from J, with 8 bases between. The CDR3 contains 12 residues.

This clonotype was seen at least ten times. The DNA of the CDR3 is TGTGCCAGCAGCTTCGGCGAGGCAGGGAGGGGTGAAAAACTGTTTTTT. Its protein is CASSFGEAGRGEKLFF. The rearrangement joins TRBV11-2 to TRBJ1-4; weak D call: TRBD1 (5 bases). CDR3 length equals 16 residues. Germline V gene sequence: CDR1 SGHAT, CDR2 FQNNGV. The V end lost 3 bases, the J end lost 7 bases, and 18 bases lay between the germline ends.

Turning to this clonotype: One base away lies a much larger clone, so this may be a sequencing read error. The chain links TRBV30 to TRBJ1-2, with D perhaps TRBD1 (5 bases). The V gene's germline CDR1 is GTSNPN and CDR2 SVGIG (reference sequence). V lost 0 bases and J lost 6, with 11 bases in between. The CDR3 contains 13 residues. This CDR3 reads CAWSVAGNHGYTF. The CDR3 DNA reads as TGTGCCTGGAGTGTAGCAGGGAACCATGGCTACACCTTC.

This clonotype showed up many times. The chain is built from TRBV5-1 and TRBJ2-5, with 10 bases lining up with TRBD1. The J segment lost 7 bases and the V segment lost 4 bases, leaving 7 bases of the junction unmatched. The CDR3 length is 14 residues. Germline CDR1 and CDR2: SGHRS and YFSETQ. The CDR3, as DNA: TGCGCCAGCAGCCCGGGACAGGGGATCGGGACCCAGTACTTC. Translating it yields CASSPGQGIGTQYF.

The CDR3, as DNA: TGTGCCAGCAGTGCATCTCGCACCGGGGAGCTGTTTTTT. It is translated as CASSASRTGELFF. This chain uses TRBV25-1 with TRBJ2-2; no clear D. The CDR3 sequence is 13 residues long. Germline-derived CDR1 and CDR2 are MGHDK and SYGVNS. Trimming shortened V by 4 bases and J by 4 bases, and 7 bases separated the two germline ends.

This clonotype was seen repeatedly, ten times or more. The chain has TRBV12-3 or TRBV12-4 and TRBJ2-3; D is unclear. The CDR3 is made up of 16 amino acids. V was shortened by 6 bases and J by 6 bases, with 22 bases between the two germline ends. The CDR3 protein is CASRSRRAGTPDTQYF. The CDR3 bases are TGTGCCAGCAGGTCTAGGCGCGCAGGTACCCCGGATACGCAGTATTTT.

The chain employs TRBV25-1 and TRBJ2-1, with D unresolved. V shed 2 bases and J shed 5 bases, with 10 bases lying between them. The germline V gene encodes CDR1 MGHDK and CDR2 SYGVNS. The CDR3 is 14 amino acids. CDR3: CASSEPRIDNEQFF. For the CDR3, the DNA is TGTGCCAGCAGTGAACCCCGGATCGACAATGAGCAGTTCTTC.

This clonotype was detected a few times. The chain employs TRBV12-3 or TRBV12-4 and TRBJ2-2; perhaps TRBD1 as D (6 bases). Trimming took 6 bases from V and 1 from J, leaving 12 bases between them. The CDR3 runs 15 residues. The CDR3 DNA reads as TGTGCCAGCAGGATGACAGGATTGAACACCGGGGAGCTGTTTTTT. Amino acids: CASRMTGLNTGELFF.

V and J are TRBV9 and TRBJ2-5; D gene unclear. The germline V gene has CDR1 SGDLS and CDR2 YYNGEE. Trimming removed 0 bases at V and 5 bases at J, with 14 bases between. This CDR3 is built from 15 residues. The CDR3 sequence is CASSVGQVISETQYF. CDR3 bases: TGTGCCAGCAGCGTAGGCCAGGTCATAAGCGAGACCCAGTACTTC.

The chain combines TRBV28 with TRBJ2-1; D tentatively fits TRBD1 or TRBD2 (7 bases each). The V gene's germline CDR1 is MDHEN and CDR2 SYDVKM. The ends were cut back, 2 bases at V and 6 bases at J, with 20 bases in the middle. The CDR3 length is 17 residues. The CDR3 sequence: CASSLPQGGFPSNEQFF. CDR3 DNA: TGTGCCAGCAGTTTACCCCAGGGGGGGTTCCCTTCCAATGAGCAGTTCTTC. The full variable domain, its missing parts supplied by reference TRBV28 and TRBJ2-1, is DVKVTQSSRYLVKRTGEKVFLECVQDMDHENMFWYRQDPGLGLRLIYFSYDVKMKEKGDIPEGYSVSREKKERFSLILESASTNQTSMYLCASSLPQGGFPSNEQFFGPGTRLTVL.

This clonotype has only a few counts. This rearrangement joins TRBV19 to TRBJ2-5, with TRBD1 matching 8 bases. The CDR3 sequence is 16 residues long. CDR1 is LNHDA, CDR2 SQIVND, per germline (reference sequence). Trimming at V came to 5 bases and at J to 4 bases, leaving 12 bases not matched to a gene. CDR3 nucleotide sequence: TGTGCCAGTAGTCCACAGGGGGGAGAATTAGGAGAGACCCAGTACTTC. This gives the protein CASSPQGGELGETQYF.

This clonotype was found many times. The V gene is TRBV7-6, the J gene TRBJ2-1, with D possibly being TRBD1 or TRBD2 (5 bases each). Germline V gene data show CDR1 as SGHVS and CDR2 as FNYEAQ. Trimming stripped 1 base from V and 8 bases from J, with 15 bases between. The CDR3 is 15 residues long. CDR3 loop: CASSLDGTPSHEQFF. CDR3 sequence (DNA): TGTGCCAGCAGCTTAGACGGGACCCCATCCCATGAGCAGTTCTTC.